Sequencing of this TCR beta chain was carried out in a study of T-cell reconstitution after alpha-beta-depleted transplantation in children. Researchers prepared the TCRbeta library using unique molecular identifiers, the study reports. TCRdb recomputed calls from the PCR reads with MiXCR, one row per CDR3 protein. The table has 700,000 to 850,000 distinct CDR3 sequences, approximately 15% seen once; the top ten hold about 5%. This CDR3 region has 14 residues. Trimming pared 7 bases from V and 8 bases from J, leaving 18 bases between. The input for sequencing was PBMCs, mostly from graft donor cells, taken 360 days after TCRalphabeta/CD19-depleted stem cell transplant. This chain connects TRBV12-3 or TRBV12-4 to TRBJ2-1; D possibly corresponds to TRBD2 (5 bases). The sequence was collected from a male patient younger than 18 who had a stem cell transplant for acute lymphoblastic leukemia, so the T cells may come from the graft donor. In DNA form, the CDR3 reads TGTGCCAGCAACCTTAATTGGGCGGGTTATGAGCAGTTCTTC. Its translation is CASNLNWAGYEQFF.